This T cell receptor (beta chain) appears in the sequencing data of a study of T cells in Graves' hyperthyroidism and ophthalmopathy. Whole-study results and caveats: Blood samples included most of the expanded thyroid clonotypes exceeding 0.001.

Between the trimmed V and J ends, which lost 10 bases and 5 bases, there was a span of 11 bases. The CDR3 is 11 amino acids. Many counts were recorded for this clonotype. Its antigen is unknown. The diagnostic basis comprised clinical symptoms, serum thyroxine and TRAb, thyroid ultrasound and orbital computed tomography. Amplified TCR beta CDR3 regions came from RNA transcripts. The HTBI primer set served for first-round RT-PCR of the TCR CDR3. TCRdb called the multiplex PCR reads again in MiXCR, with one record for every CDR3 protein. The sample has roughly 500,000 distinct CDR3 sequences, approximately 25% seen once; the top ten hold about 11%.

The sequence was obtained from a woman aged 30 to 39 with Graves' ophthalmopathy. V and J are TRBV12-3 or TRBV12-4 and TRBJ1-2; TRBD1 is a possible D gene (6 bases). The specimen was blood. The CDR3 DNA reads as TGTGCCACCAAACAGGGATATGGCTACACCTTC. Amino acid sequence: CATKQGYGYTF.